This TCR beta chain was profiled in a study of cytomegalovirus exposure and HLA in healthy donors. The study's findings and limits: TCR beta V segments were, for the most part, productive about 87% or about 30% of the time in an earlier analysis. A link between a missense DCLRE1C variant and TCR beta V- and J-gene trimming emerged from a later analysis.

Primers for the PCR totalled 60 Vbeta and 13 Jbeta. The data were produced by immunoSEQ multiplex PCR, yet TCRdb's version contains in-frame clones alone and is incomplete. In the table there are around 200,000 clones, around 79% of which are singletons. Donors in the study were healthy people who gave bone marrow. With respect to this clone: Its antigen remains unidentified. Other DNA sequences within the sample encode an identical CDR3.

Looked up from germline, CDR1 is SGHRS and CDR2 is YFSETQ. The CDR3 length is 15 residues. Trimming removed 4 bases from V and 4 bases from J; junction bases left unmatched: 5. The sequence was obtained from a woman between 18 and 29 years old in good health and CMV-seronegative. Sequenced material: PBMCs. The chain is built from TRBV5-1 and TRBJ2-1; 10 bases agree with TRBD1. The CDR3 protein is CASSPTGGPYNEQFF. DNA for the CDR3: TGCGCCAGCAGCCCGACAGGGGGCCCATACAATGAGCAGTTCTTC.